These 12 T cell receptor beta chains came from one sample sequenced in a study of beta chain features in type 1 diabetes. Expressed TCRB transcripts were sequenced because the isolated RNA had all been reverse transcribed beforehand. Repertoires were generated with immunoSEQ multiplex PCR, while TCRdb's copy carries only in-frame clones and drops some. The profile shows some 150,000 clones, roughly 11% of them singletons. The sample taken for sequencing was central memory CD4+ T cells from blood. These receptors were taken from a man younger than 35 in good health.

The chain has TRBV18 and TRBJ2-4; no definite D call. Germline values: CDR1 KGHSH, CDR2 LQKENI. Trimming took off 6 bases at V and 7 bases at J, with 13 bases between the two ends. This CDR3 is built from 13 residues. The CDR3, as DNA: TGTGCCAGCTCCGCGGCGACACAGAACATTCAGTACTTC. Its translation: CASSAATQNIQYF.

This clone was found a few times. V is TRBV5-1 and J is TRBJ2-6; 9 bases line up with TRBD1. CDR1 is SGHRS, CDR2 YFSETQ, per germline. Unmatched junction bases numbered 9, after V lost 4 bases and J lost 1 base. The CDR3 has 18 amino acids. CDR3 DNA sequence: TGCGCCAGCAGCCGCTCCGGGACAGGGTTATCTGGGGCCAACGTCCTGACTTTC. This sequence encodes CASSRSGTGLSGANVLTF.

CDR3 in amino acids: CATGLYGYTF. The CDR3 bases are TGTGCCACCGGATTGTATGGCTACACCTTC. The chain uses TRBV19 and TRBJ1-2; D is undetermined. Germline CDR1 and CDR2: LNHDA and SQIVND (reference sequence). Trimming cost V 10 bases and J 5 bases, with 8 bases left between them. The CDR3 consists of 10 residues.

V is TRBV4-3 and J is TRBJ1-5; D remains unclear. This CDR3 has 16 amino acids. From germline, CDR1 is LGHNA and CDR2 YSLEER. V lost 0 bases and J 0 bases, leaving 9 bases between the germline ends. For the CDR3, the DNA is TGCGCCAGCAGCCAAGACGTATTACCTAGCAATCAGCCCCAGCATTTT. Encoded protein: CASSQDVLPSNQPQHF.

In this sample, this clone turned up a few times. This chain connects TRBV6-5 to TRBJ2-5; 11 positions match TRBD2. Germline-derived CDR1 and CDR2 are MNHEY and SVGAGI. The trim removed 7 bases at V and 2 bases at J, leaving 6 bases unmatched. This CDR3 has 15 residues. The DNA for the CDR3 is TGTGCCAGCAAACTAGCGGGGGTCAAACAAGAGACCCAGTACTTC. Translating gives CASKLAGVKQETQYF.

In this sample, this clone turned up many times. This chain connects TRBV4-3 to TRBJ2-3, with D tentatively TRBD2 (6 bases). This CDR3 region has 15 residues. The V and J ends lost 1 base and 3 bases respectively, with 11 bases between them. The germline CDR1 and CDR2 sequences are LGHNA and YSLEER. The CDR3 nucleotides read TGCGCCAGCAGCCAAGGGGAGGAAAGTACAGATACGCAGTATTTT. Translated, it gives CASSQGEESTDTQYF.

The V call is TRBV7-8, the J call TRBJ2-3, with 12 positions matching TRBD2. This CDR3 is 20 amino acids long. V shed 5 bases and J 0 bases; nucleotides not matched to a gene: 15. CDR1 and CDR2 from the germline V gene are SGHVS and FQNEAQ. This CDR3 reads CASSRRREPGLAGSTDTQYF. Here the CDR3 DNA reads TGTGCCAGCAGCCGACGCCGCGAACCGGGACTAGCGGGTAGCACAGATACGCAGTATTTT.

A few counts support this clone. The chain is built from TRBV29-1 and TRBJ1-1; 9 bases are a match to TRBD1. The CDR3 has 13 amino acids. Germline trimming cut 6 bases from V and 4 bases from J; bases unmatched to any gene: 6. Germline-derived CDR1 and CDR2 are SQVTM and ANQGSEA. The chain's CDR3 is CSVGTGWSTEAFF. The DNA of the CDR3 is TGCAGCGTCGGGACAGGGTGGAGCACTGAAGCTTTCTTT.

The chain combines TRBV4-2 with TRBJ1-3; D gene uncertain. CDR3 length equals 15 residues. Trimming pared 4 bases from V and 0 bases from J, leaving 10 bases between. CDR1 and CDR2 (germline): LGHNA, YNFKEQ. The chain's CDR3 is CASSREDLSGNTIYF. The CDR3 bases are TGTGCCAGCAGCCGGGAGGACCTCTCTGGAAACACCATATATTTT.

This clone has just a few counts. The chain recombines TRBV7-2 with TRBJ2-7, with D possibly matching TRBD1 (7 bases). CDR1 is SGHTA and CDR2 is FQGNSA in the germline V gene. V was trimmed by 3 bases and J by 4 bases, leaving 16 bases between them. This CDR3 comprises 15 residues. CDR3 protein: CASSLEGALRYEQYF. Written as DNA, the CDR3 is TGTGCCAGCAGCTTGGAGGGGGCTCTCCGATACGAGCAGTACTTC.

There are a few counts of this clone. The chain combines TRBV7-2 with TRBJ1-2, with D maybe TRBD1 (6 bases). Germline assignment: CDR1 SGHTA and CDR2 FQGNSA. This CDR3 is built from 16 residues. V was pared by 6 bases and J by 8 bases, with 25 bases between. The CDR3 bases are TGTGCCAGCAGTCCGACGGGGGCAATAGGTCGGGGAGGCTACACCTTC. It translates to CASSPTGAIGRGGYTF.

The J gene is TRBJ1-5, the V gene TRBV10-3, with a weak D call TRBD1 (5 bases). The CDR3 is made up of 14 amino acids. Trimming cost V 4 bases and J 1 base, with 8 bases left between them. Germline V gives CDR1 ENHRY, CDR2 SYGVKD. This chain's CDR3 is CAISGQISNQPQHF. In DNA, the CDR3 is TGTGCCATCAGTGGACAGATAAGCAATCAGCCCCAGCATTTT.